This T cell receptor (beta chain) was obtained from a study of OX40 agonist ivuxolimab in advanced cancers. About the research overall: Every 2 weeks, patients received ivuxolimab intravenously, dosed at 0.01 to 10 mg/kg. Eligibility rules accepted prior anti-PD-1, anti-PD-L1 or anti-CTLA-4 therapy, and roughly 42% had some.

On cycle 4 day 1 and cycle 7 day 1, as well as at baseline, blood was sampled. A few counts support this clone. This table comes from immunoSEQ multiplex PCR, and its TCRdb copy is limited to in-frame clones, with some not included. The sample shows under 100,000 clones, approximately 90% of them seen only once. CDR1 and CDR2 from the germline V gene are SGHTA and FQGNSA. V shed 1 base, J shed 4 bases, and the junction held 4 bases outside the gene matches. This CDR3 comprises 15 residues. Sequencing was performed on CD4+ or CD8+ T cells sorted from blood, taken in a trial of the OX40 agonist ivuxolimab. This TCR derives from an adult with an advanced solid tumor such as melanoma, head and neck, liver or kidney cancer. This chain links TRBV7-2 with TRBJ1-5; TRBD1 agrees at 7 bases. CDR3 nucleotides: TGTGCCAGCAGCTTAGACAGGGGAGGAAATCAGCCCCAGCATTTT. Protein product: CASSLDRGGNQPQHF.